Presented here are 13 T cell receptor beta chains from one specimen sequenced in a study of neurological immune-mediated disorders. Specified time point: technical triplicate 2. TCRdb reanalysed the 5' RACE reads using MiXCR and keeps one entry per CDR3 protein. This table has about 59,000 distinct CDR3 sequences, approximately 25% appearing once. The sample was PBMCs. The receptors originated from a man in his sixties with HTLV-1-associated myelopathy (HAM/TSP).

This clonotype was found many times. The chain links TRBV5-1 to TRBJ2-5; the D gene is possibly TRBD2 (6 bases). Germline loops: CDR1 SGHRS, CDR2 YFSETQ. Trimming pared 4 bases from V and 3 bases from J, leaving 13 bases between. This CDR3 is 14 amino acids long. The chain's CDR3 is CASSLRLGEETQYF. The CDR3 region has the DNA TGCGCCAGCAGCCTTCGACTAGGGGAAGAGACCCAGTACTTC.

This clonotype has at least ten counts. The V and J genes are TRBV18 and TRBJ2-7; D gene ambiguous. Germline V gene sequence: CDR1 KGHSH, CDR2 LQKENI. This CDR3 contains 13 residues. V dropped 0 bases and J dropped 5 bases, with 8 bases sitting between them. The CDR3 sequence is CASSPPSGHEQYF. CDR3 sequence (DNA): TGTGCCAGCTCACCACCGTCAGGCCACGAGCAGTACTTC.

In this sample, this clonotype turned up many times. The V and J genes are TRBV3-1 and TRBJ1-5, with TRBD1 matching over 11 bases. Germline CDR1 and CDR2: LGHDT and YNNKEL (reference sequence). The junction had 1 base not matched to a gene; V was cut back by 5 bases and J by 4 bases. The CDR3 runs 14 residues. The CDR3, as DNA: TGTGCCAGCAGCGGGACAGGGGGTAATCAGCCCCAGCATTTT. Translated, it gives CASSGTGGNQPQHF.

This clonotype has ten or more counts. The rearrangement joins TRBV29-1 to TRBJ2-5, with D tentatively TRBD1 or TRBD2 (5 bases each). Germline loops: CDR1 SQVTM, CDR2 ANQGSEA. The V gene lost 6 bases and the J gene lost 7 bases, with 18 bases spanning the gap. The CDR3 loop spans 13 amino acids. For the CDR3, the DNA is TGCAGCGTCAGCCCCGGGGCCCCAAGGACCCAGTACTTC. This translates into CSVSPGAPRTQYF.

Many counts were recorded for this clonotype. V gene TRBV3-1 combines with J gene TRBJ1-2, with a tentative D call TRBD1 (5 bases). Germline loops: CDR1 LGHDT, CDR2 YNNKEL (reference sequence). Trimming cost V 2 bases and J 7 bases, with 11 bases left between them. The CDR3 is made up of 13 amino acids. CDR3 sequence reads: CASSQHGGGGYTF. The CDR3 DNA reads TGTGCCAGCAGCCAACACGGGGGTGGTGGCTACACCTTC.

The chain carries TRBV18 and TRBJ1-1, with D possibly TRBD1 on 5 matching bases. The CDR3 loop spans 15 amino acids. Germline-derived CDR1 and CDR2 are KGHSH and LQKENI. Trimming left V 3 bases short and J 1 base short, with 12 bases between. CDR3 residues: CASSPAGQPNTEAFF. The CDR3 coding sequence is TGTGCCAGCTCACCGGCGGGGCAGCCGAACACTGAAGCTTTCTTT.

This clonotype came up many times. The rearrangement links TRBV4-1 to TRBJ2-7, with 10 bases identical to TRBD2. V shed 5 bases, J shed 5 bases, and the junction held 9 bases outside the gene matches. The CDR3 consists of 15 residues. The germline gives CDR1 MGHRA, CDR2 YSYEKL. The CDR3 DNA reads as TGCGCCAGCAGCTCACTGGGACTAGCGCTCGACGAGCAGTACTTC. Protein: CASSSLGLALDEQYF.

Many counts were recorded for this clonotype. The CDR3 bases are TGTGCCACCAGGGATGGGGGTGGAGAGACCCAGTACTTC. Its protein is CATRDGGGETQYF. This chain connects TRBV24-1 to TRBJ2-5; D may correspond to TRBD1 or TRBD2 (5 bases each). The germline gives CDR1 KGHDR, CDR2 SFDVKD. The CDR3 is 13 amino acids. V lost 7 bases and J 4 bases, leaving 12 bases between the germline ends.

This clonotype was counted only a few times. The CDR3 bases are TGTGCCAGCAGCCTAACCAACAGGGCGGCCGGGGAGCTGTTTTTT. This translates into CASSLTNRAAGELFF. The rearrangement uses TRBV11-2 and TRBJ2-2; possible D gene TRBD1, 6 bases. Trimming pared 5 bases from V and 6 bases from J, leaving 16 bases between. Germline CDR1 SGHAT, CDR2 FQNNGV. The CDR3 covers 15 residues.

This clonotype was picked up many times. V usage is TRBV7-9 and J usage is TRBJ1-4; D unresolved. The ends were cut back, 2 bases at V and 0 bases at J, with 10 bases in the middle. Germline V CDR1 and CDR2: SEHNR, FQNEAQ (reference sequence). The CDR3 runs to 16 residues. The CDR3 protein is CASSLSSGTTNEKLFF. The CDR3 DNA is TGTGCCAGCAGCTTATCCAGTGGGACAACTAATGAAAAACTGTTTTTT.

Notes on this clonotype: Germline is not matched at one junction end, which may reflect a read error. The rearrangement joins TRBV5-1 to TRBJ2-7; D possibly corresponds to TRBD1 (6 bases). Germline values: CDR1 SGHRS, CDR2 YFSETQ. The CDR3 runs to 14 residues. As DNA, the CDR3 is TGCGCCAGCAGCCATCTCGTCAGGGGTTACGAGAAGTACTTC. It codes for CASSHLVRGYEKYF.

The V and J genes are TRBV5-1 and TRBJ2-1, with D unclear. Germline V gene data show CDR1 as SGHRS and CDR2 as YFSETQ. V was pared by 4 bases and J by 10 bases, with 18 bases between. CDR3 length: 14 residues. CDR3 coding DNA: TGCGCCAGCAGCCCGAGAGGCCGCGTTAGGGAGCAGTTCTTC. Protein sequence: CASSPRGRVREQFF.

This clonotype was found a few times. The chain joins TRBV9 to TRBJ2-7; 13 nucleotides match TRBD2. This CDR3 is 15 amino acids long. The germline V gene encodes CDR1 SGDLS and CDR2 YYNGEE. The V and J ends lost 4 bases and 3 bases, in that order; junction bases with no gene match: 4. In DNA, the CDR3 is TGTGCCAGCAGCCCTGGGACTAGCGGGAACTACGAGCAGTACTTC. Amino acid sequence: CASSPGTSGNYEQYF.